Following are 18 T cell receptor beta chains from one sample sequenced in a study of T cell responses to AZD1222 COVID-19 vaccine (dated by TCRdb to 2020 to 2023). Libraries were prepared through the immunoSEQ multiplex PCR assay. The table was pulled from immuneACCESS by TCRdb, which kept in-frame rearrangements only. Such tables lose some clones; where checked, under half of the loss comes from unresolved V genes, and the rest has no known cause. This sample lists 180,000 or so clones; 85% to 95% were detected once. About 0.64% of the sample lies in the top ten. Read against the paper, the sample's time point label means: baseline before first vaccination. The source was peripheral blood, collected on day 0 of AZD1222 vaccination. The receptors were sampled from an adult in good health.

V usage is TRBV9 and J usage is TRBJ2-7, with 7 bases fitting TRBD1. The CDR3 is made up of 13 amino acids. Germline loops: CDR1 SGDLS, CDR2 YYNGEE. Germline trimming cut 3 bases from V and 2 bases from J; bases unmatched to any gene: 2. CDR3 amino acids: CASSGTGAYEQYF. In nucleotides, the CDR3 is TGTGCCAGCAGCGGGACAGGAGCCTACGAGCAGTACTTC.

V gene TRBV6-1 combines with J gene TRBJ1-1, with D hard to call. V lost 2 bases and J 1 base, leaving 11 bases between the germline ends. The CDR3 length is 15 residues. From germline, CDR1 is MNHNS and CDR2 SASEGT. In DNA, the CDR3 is TGTGCCAGCAGTGAATCTGGAGGTAGGAACACTGAAGCTTTCTTT. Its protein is CASSESGGRNTEAFF.

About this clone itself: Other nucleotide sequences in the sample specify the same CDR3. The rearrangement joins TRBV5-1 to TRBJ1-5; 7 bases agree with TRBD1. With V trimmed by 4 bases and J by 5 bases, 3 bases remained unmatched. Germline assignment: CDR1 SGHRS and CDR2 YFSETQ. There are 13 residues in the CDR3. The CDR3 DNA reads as TGCGCCAGCAGCAGGACAGGAGATCAGCCCCAGCATTTT. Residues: CASSRTGDQPQHF.

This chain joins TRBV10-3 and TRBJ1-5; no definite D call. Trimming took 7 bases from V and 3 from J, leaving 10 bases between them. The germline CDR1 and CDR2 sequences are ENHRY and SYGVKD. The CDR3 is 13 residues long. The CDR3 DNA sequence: TGTGCCATCAAGAGCCGGGACAATCAGCCCCAGCATTTT. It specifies CAIKSRDNQPQHF.

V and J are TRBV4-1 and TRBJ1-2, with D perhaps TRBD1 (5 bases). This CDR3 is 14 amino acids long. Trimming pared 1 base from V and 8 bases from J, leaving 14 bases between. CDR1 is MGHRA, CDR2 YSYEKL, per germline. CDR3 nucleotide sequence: TGCGCCAGCAGCCAAGTCCCACCGAGGGGAGGCTACACCTTC. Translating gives CASSQVPPRGGYTF.

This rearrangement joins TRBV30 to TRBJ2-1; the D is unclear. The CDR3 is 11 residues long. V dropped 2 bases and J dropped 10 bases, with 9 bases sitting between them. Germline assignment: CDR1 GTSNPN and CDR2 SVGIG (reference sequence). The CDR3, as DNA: TGTGCCTGGAGTCGATTCGGGGAGCAGTTCTTC. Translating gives CAWSRFGEQFF.

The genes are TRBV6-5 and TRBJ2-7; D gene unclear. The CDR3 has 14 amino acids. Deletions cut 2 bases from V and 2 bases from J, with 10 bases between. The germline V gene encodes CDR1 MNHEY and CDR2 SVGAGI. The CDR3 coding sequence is TGTGCCAGCAGTTACGAGGTCCAACCCTACGAGCAGTACTTC. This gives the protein CASSYEVQPYEQYF.

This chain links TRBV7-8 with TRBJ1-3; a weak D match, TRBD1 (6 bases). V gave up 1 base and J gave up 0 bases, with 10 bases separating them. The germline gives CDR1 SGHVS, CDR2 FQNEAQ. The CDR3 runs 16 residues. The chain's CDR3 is CASSLDRANSGNTIYF. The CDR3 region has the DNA TGTGCCAGCAGCTTAGACAGGGCAAACTCTGGAAACACCATATATTTT.

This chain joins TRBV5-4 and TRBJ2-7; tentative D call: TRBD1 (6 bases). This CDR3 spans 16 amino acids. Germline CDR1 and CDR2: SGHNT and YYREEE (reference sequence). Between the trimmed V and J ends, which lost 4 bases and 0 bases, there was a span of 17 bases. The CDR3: CASSPSRRDTSYEQYF. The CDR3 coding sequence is TGTGCCAGCAGCCCATCACGCCGGGACACCTCCTACGAGCAGTACTTC.

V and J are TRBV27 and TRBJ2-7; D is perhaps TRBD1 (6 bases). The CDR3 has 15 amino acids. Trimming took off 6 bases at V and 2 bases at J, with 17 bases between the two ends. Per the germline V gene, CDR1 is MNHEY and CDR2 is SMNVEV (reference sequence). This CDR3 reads CASSEHRDMTYEQYF. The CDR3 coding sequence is TGTGCCAGCAGCGAGCACCGGGACATGACCTACGAGCAGTACTTC.

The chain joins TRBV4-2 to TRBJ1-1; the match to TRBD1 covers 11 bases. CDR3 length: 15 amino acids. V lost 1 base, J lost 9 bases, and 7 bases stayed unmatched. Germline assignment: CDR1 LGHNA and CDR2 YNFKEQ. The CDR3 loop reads CASSQGGQGARKAFF. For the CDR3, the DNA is TGTGCCAGCAGCCAAGGCGGACAGGGGGCCAGGAAAGCTTTCTTT.

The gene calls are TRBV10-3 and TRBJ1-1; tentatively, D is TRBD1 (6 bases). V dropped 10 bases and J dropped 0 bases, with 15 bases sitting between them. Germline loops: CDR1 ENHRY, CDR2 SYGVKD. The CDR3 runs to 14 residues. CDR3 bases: TGTGCCACAGAGACAGGATCGATGAACACTGAAGCTTTCTTT. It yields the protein CATETGSMNTEAFF.

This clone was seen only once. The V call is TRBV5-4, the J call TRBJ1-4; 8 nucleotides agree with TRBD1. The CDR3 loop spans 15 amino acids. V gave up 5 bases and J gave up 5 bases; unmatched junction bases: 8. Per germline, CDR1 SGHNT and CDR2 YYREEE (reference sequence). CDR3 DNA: TGTGCCAGCAGATCGGATTACAGGGGGAATGAAAAACTGTTTTTT. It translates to CASRSDYRGNEKLFF. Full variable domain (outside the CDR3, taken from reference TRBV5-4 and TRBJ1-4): ETGVTQSPTHLIKTRGQQVTLRCSSQSGHNTVSWYQQALGQGPQFIFQYYREEENGRGNFPPRFSGLQFPNYSSELNVNALELDDSALYLCASRSDYRGNEKLFFGSGTQLSVL.

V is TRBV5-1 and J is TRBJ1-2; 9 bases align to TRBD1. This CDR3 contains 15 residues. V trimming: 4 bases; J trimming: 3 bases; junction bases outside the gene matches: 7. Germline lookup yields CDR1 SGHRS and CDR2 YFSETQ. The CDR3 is CASSKSGQGDYGYTF. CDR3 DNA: TGCGCCAGCAGCAAGTCGGGACAGGGTGACTATGGCTACACCTTC.

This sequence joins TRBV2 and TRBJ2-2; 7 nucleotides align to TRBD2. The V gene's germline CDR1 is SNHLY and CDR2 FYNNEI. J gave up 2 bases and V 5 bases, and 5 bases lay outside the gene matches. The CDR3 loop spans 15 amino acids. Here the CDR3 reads CASSLADTNTGELFF. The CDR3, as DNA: TGTGCCAGCAGTCTAGCGGACACAAACACCGGGGAGCTGTTTTTT.

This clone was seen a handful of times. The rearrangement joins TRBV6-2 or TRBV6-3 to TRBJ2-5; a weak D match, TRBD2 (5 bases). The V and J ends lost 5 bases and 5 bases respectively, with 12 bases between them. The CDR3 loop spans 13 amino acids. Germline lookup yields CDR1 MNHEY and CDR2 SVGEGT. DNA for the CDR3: TGTGCCAGCAGTCCAGCCGGGATGGAGACCCAGTACTTC. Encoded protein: CASSPAGMETQYF.

CDR3 sequence reads: CASSLDGTSGTEQFF. The DNA of the CDR3 is TGCGCCAGCAGCTTGGATGGGACTAGCGGGACTGAGCAGTTCTTC. The chain is built from TRBV5-1 and TRBJ2-1; 13 bases match TRBD2. The CDR3 spans 15 residues. V was pared by 0 bases and J by 9 bases, with 3 bases of the junction left unmatched. Germline CDR1 and CDR2: SGHRS and YFSETQ.

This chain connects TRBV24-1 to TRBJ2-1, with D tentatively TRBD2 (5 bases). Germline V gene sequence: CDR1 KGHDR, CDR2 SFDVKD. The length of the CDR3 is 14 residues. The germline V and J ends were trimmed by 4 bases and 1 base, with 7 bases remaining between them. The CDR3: CATSEGESYNEQFF. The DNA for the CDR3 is TGTGCCACCAGTGAGGGAGAGTCCTACAATGAGCAGTTCTTC.